These T cell receptor beta chains were read from a single sample in a study of T-cell reconstitution after alpha-beta-depleted transplantation in children. TCRdb fed the PCR reads into MiXCR, producing one record per CDR3 protein. Of 490,000 or so distinct CDR3 sequences in the sample, roughly an eighth were seen once. The input for sequencing was PBMCs from the stem cell graft donor, taken from the stem cell graft. These receptors were taken from a human donor who donated a stem cell graft to a child with combined immunodeficiency. CDR3s include the opening cysteine and the closing phenylalanine or tryptophan. Each record gives: J gene, V gene, D gene, clone size, CDR3 DNA, CDR3 protein. D genes are given only for firm matches. Part of the rows lack a size; the others show once, few, many or a class for expanded clones.

TRBJ1-2	TRBV5-1	.	.	TGCGCCAGCAGCCCCCAGACAGAGGACTATGGCTACACCTTC	CASSPQTEDYGYTF
TRBJ2-3	TRBV29-1	TRBD1	few	TGCAGCGTTGAAGCAGGGGGCCACACAGATACGCAGTATTTT	CSVEAGGHTDTQYF
TRBJ2-7	TRBV12-3/TRBV12-4	.	few	TGTGCCAGCAGTTTAGGGCTAGGAGACGAGCAGTACTTC	CASSLGLGDEQYF
TRBJ2-5	TRBV18	.	.	TGTGCCAGCTCACCACAATTAGAAGAGACCCAGTACTTC	CASSPQLEETQYF
TRBJ1-4	TRBV5-5	TRBD1	.	TGTGCCAGCAGCTGGACAGGGGGAGGCGAAAAACTGTTTTTT	CASSWTGGGEKLFF
TRBJ1-5	TRBV12-3/TRBV12-4	TRBD1	few	TGTGCCAGCAGTACAACAGGGGTCAATCAGCCCCAGCATTTT	CASSTTGVNQPQHF
TRBJ2-3	TRBV10-3	.	few	TGTGCCATTTCCGGACAGTTTGACACAGATACGCAGTATTTT	CAISGQFDTDTQYF
TRBJ1-1	TRBV9	.	.	TGTGCCAGCAGCGTACTTGGCGGGAACACTGAAGCTTTCTTT	CASSVLGGNTEAFF
TRBJ2-1	TRBV12-3/TRBV12-4	.	many	TGTGCCAGCAGTTTCCCTGCTAATGAGCAGTTCTTC	CASSFPANEQFF
TRBJ2-7	TRBV9	.	many	TGTGCCAGCAGCGGCCTGGGGGGCCACTACGAGCAGTACTTC	CASSGLGGHYEQYF
TRBJ1-5	TRBV5-1	.	few	TGCGCCAGCAGCTTTAACCCAAGCAATCAGCCCCAGCATTTT	CASSFNPSNQPQHF
TRBJ1-1	TRBV29-1	.	many	TGCAGCGTTGAAGGGGCCCCCCCGAGGGCGAACACTGAAGCTTTCTTT	CSVEGAPPRANTEAFF
TRBJ2-5	TRBV5-1	.	few	TGCGCCAGCAGCCCGATATGGAGTCAAGAGACCCAGTACTTC	CASSPIWSQETQYF
TRBJ2-7	TRBV5-6	.	.	TGTGCCAGCAGCCAGTGGAACGGTGACGAGCAGTACTTC	CASSQWNGDEQYF
TRBJ2-1	TRBV27	.	few	TGTGCCAGCAGTTTTGGACCGCACGGTGAGCAGTTCTTC	CASSFGPHGEQFF
TRBJ2-5	TRBV12-3/TRBV12-4	.	few	TGTGCCAGCAGTTTATTGTCTGGAAAGCTGTGGGAGACCCAGTACTTC	CASSLLSGKLWETQYF
TRBJ1-4	TRBV20-1	.	.	TGCAGTGCTAGACCAGTGACAGCAACTAATGAAAAACTGTTTTTT	CSARPVTATNEKLFF
TRBJ2-7	TRBV6-5	.	.	TGTGCCAGCAGTTACTCTCCCGTCGGCGGAATCTCCTACGAGCAGTACTTC	CASSYSPVGGISYEQYF
TRBJ2-3	TRBV6-1	TRBD2	few	TGTGCCAGCAGTAAGACTAGCGGGAGTCCAGATACGCAGTATTTT	CASSKTSGSPDTQYF
TRBJ2-1	TRBV7-2	TRBD2	.	TGTGCCAGCAGCCCCCGACTAGCGGGGGTGCTATGGAATGAGCAGTTCTTC	CASSPRLAGVLWNEQFF
TRBJ1-2	TRBV6-1	TRBD1	.	TGTGCCAGCAGTAGGGGACAGCCCAACTATGGCTACACCTTC	CASSRGQPNYGYTF
TRBJ2-7	TRBV12-5	TRBD1	.	TGTGCTAGTGGTTTGGTACTGGACAGGGTCTACGAGCAGTACTTC	CASGLVLDRVYEQYF
TRBJ1-1	TRBV24-1	.	.	TGTGCCACCAGTGATTTGGATGGGATTGGAGCTTTCTTT	CATSDLDGIGAFF
TRBJ2-3	TRBV12-3/TRBV12-4	.	.	TGTGCCAGCAGCCCCACCGTTAGTTCCACAGATACGCAGTATTTT	CASSPTVSSTDTQYF
TRBJ2-7	TRBV10-3	TRBD2	many	TGTGCCATCACCCCCAGCGGGAGAGAGAGCTCCTACGAGCAGTACTTC	CAITPSGRESSYEQYF
TRBJ2-2	TRBV29-1	TRBD1	many	TGCAGCGTTTCTGGACAGGGGCACGGGGAGCTGTTTTTT	CSVSGQGHGELFF
TRBJ2-2	TRBV6-5	.	few	TGTGCCAGCAGTTACACTCCAATCCGGGACTTCACCGGGGAGCTGTTTTTT	CASSYTPIRDFTGELFF
TRBJ2-1	TRBV7-3	TRBD2	once	TGTGCCAGCAGCTTAACATCTAGCGGGGTGGATGAGCAGTTCTTC	CASSLTSSGVDEQFF
TRBJ2-7	TRBV4-2	.	.	TGTGCCAGCAGCTCTGGACCCCTCGAGCAGTACTTC	CASSSGPLEQYF
TRBJ2-1	TRBV7-2	.	many	TGTGCCAGCAGCCCCTACCGGGAGTACAATGAGCAGTTCTTC	CASSPYREYNEQFF
TRBJ1-1	TRBV7-8	TRBD1	.	TGTGCCAGCAGCTTGGCCAGGGGGGACTCTGAAGCTTTCTTT	CASSLARGDSEAFF
TRBJ2-1	TRBV5-1	TRBD1	.	TGCGCCAGCAGCCTCCCACGGGACAGGTGGAGCTCCTACAATGAGCAGTTCTTC	CASSLPRDRWSSYNEQFF
TRBJ2-1	TRBV20-1	TRBD1	.	TGCAGTGCGAGAGGGCCAGGGGGCTCCATTATCTACAATGAGCAGTTCTTC	CSARGPGGSIIYNEQFF
TRBJ2-1	TRBV7-8	TRBD2	few	TGTGCCAGCAGCTTAGTCCAGACTAGCGGGAATGAGCAGTTCTTC	CASSLVQTSGNEQFF
TRBJ2-5	TRBV10-3	.	few	TGTGCCATCAGTACTGTATGGACAGACCAAGAGACCCAGTACTTC	CAISTVWTDQETQYF
TRBJ2-3	TRBV6-5	TRBD1	.	TGTGCCAGCAGTTATACAGGGGGCGGCACAGATACGCAGTATTTT	CASSYTGGGTDTQYF
TRBJ2-5	TRBV20-1	.	.	TGCAGTGCTAGTCACCTGGACCCCAGAGAAGAGACCCAGTACTTC	CSASHLDPREETQYF
TRBJ2-3	TRBV10-2	.	.	TGCGCCAGCAGAGACGACCCAAGACGGTGGACGCAGTATTTT	CASRDDPRRWTQYF
TRBJ1-3	TRBV3-1	TRBD1	.	TGTGCCAGCAGCCAAACCGACAGGGCATCTGGAAACACCATATATTTT	CASSQTDRASGNTIYF
TRBJ1-6	TRBV7-2	.	few	TGTGCCAGCAGCTTAAGGGTGAATTCACCCCTCCACTTT	CASSLRVNSPLHF
TRBJ2-1	TRBV14	TRBD2	many	TGTGCCAGCAGCCAAGTAAGCGGGAGGGCTTACAATGAGCAGTTCTTC	CASSQVSGRAYNEQFF
TRBJ2-7	TRBV30	.	few	TGTGCCTGGAGTGGCGGGCCCATTTACGAGCAGTACTTC	CAWSGGPIYEQYF
TRBJ2-1	TRBV4-3	.	.	TGCGCCAGCAGCCAAGATGGGCTAGCAAGCAATGAGCAGTTCTTC	CASSQDGLASNEQFF
TRBJ2-3	TRBV30	.	.	TGTGCCTGGAGTGTGGACCGATCCCGACGGGCAGATACGCAGTATTTT	CAWSVDRSRRADTQYF
TRBJ2-5	TRBV20-1	.	.	TGCAGTGCTAGAGATGGTGGGGGGACCCAGTACTTC	CSARDGGGTQYF
TRBJ2-7	TRBV10-3	TRBD1	few	TGTGCCATCGCGGACAGCAGGACGGGACAGGGTTTTGGGGAGCAGTACTTC	CAIADSRTGQGFGEQYF